This T cell receptor beta chain was retrieved from a study of low-dose radiotherapy and immunotherapy resistance in tumors. Overall study context: The schedule for Cohort 2 used 1 Gy per fraction every two weeks, which added up to 13 Gy over 26 weeks.

Primers targeting TRAV and TRBV primed first-strand cDNA, covering alpha and beta chains. It was with a constant-region primer and a V-primer adapter that TCRs were amplified over around 20 PCR cycles. TCRdb passed the reads through MiXCR, listing each CDR3 protein once. This sample has 70,000 to 95,000 distinct CDR3 sequences, with roughly a sixth found just once. As for this clonotype: A much more abundant neighbour one base away suggests this may be a read error.

Time point in this sample: before trial treatment. This CDR3 spans 15 amino acids. Germline lookup yields CDR1 MNHNS and CDR2 SASEGT. This chain links TRBV6-1 with TRBJ2-5; 10 bases are shared with TRBD2. The starting material was PBMCs, obtained before treatment. This sequence was found in a male donor with prostate cancer. CDR3 amino acids: CASSEAAGGQEPQYF. CDR3 in DNA: TGTGCCAGCAGTGAAGCAGCGGGGGGGCAAGAGCCCCAGTACTTC.